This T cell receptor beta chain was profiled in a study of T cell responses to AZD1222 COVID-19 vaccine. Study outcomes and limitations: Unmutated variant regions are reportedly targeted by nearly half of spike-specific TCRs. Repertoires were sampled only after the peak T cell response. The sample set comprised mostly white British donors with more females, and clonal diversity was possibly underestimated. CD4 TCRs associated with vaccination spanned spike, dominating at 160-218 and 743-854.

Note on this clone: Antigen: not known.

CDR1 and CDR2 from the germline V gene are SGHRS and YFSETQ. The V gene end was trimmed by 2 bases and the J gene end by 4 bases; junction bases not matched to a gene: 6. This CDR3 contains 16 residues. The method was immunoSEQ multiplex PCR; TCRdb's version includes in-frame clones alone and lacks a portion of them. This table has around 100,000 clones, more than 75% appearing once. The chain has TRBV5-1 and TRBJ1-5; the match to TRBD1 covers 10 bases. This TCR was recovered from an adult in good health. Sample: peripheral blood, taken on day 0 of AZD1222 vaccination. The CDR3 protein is CASSLSGGQGNQPQHF. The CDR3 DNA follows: TGCGCCAGCAGCTTAAGCGGGGGACAGGGGAATCAGCCCCAGCATTTT.